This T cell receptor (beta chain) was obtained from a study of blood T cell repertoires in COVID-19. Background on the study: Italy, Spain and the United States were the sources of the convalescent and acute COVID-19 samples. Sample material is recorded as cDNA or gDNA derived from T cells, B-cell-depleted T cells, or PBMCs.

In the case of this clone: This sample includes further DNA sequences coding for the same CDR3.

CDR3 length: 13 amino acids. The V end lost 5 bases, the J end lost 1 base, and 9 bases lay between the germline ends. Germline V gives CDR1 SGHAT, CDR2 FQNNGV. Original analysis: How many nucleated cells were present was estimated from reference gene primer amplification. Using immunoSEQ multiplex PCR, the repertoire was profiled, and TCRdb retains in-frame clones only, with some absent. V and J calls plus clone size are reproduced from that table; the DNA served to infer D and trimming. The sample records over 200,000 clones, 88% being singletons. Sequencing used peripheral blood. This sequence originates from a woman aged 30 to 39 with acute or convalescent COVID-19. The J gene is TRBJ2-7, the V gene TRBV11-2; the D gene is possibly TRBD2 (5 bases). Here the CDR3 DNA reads TGTGCCAGCAGCCCACGGGGATCCTACGAGCAGTACTTC. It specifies CASSPRGSYEQYF.